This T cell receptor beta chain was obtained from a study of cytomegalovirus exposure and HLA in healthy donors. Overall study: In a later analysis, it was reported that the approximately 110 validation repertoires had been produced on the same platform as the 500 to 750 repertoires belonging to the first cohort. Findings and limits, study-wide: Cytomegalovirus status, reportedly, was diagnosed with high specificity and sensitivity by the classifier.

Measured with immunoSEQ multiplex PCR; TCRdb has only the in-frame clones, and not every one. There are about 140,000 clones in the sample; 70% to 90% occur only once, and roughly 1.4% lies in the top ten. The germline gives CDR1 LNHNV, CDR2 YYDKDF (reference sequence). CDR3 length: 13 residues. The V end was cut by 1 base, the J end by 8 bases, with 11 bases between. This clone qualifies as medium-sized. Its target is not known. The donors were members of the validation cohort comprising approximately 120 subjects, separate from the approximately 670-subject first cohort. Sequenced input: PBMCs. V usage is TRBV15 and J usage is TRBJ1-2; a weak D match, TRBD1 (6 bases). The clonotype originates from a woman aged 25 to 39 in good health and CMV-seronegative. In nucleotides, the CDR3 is TGTGCCACCAGCAGAGTTAGGACAGCAGGCTACACCTTC. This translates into CATSRVRTAGYTF.